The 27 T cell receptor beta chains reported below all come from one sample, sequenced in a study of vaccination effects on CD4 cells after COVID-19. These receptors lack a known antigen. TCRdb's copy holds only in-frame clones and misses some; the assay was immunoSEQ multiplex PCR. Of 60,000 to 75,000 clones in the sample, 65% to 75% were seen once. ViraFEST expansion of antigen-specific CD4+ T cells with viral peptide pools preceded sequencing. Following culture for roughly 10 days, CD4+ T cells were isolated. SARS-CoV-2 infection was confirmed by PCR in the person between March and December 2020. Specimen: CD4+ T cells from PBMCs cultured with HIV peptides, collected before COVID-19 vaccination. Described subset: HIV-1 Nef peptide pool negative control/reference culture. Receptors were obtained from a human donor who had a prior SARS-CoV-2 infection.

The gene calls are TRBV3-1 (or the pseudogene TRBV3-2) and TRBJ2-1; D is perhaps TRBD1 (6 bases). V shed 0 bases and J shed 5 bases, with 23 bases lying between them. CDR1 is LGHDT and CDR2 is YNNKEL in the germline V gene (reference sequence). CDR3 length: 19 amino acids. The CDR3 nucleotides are TGTGCCAGCAGCCAAGACAGGGGCGACTTTTATCCCCTAGACAATGAGCAGTTCTTC. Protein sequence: CASSQDRGDFYPLDNEQFF.

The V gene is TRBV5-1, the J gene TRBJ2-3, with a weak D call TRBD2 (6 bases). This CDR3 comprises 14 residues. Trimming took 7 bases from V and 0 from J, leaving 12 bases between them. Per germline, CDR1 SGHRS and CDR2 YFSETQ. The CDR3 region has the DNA TGCGCCAGCCAAGAGCGGGTTAGCACAGATACGCAGTATTTT. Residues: CASQERVSTDTQYF.

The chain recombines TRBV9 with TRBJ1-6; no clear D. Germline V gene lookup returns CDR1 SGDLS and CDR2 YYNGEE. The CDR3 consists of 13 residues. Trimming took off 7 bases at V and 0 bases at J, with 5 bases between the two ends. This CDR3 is CASSSSYNSPLHF. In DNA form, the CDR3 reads TGTGCCAGCTCTAGCTCCTATAATTCACCCCTCCACTTT.

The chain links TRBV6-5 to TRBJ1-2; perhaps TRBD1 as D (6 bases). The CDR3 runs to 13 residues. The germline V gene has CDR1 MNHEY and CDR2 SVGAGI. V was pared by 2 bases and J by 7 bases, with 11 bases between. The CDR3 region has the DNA TGTGCCAGCAGTTACGTCTCAGGGGCTGGCTACACCTTC. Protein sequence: CASSYVSGAGYTF.

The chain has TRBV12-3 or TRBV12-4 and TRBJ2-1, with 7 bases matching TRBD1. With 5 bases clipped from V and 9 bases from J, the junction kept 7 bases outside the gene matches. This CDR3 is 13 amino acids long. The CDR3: CASSITGVGEQFF. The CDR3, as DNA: TGTGCCAGCAGTATTACAGGGGTGGGTGAGCAGTTCTTC.

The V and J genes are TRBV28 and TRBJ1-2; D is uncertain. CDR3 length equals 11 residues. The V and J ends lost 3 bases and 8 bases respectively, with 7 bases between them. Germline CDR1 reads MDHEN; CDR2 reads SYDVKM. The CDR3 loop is CASSLWGGYTF. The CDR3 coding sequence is TGTGCCAGCAGTTTGTGGGGAGGCTACACCTTC.

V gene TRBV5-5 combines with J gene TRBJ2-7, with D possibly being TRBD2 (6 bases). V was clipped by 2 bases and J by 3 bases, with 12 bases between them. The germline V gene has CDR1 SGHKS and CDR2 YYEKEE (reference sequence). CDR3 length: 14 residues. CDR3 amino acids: CASSFGTQGYEQYF. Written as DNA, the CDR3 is TGTGCCAGCAGCTTTGGGACTCAGGGCTACGAGCAGTACTTC.

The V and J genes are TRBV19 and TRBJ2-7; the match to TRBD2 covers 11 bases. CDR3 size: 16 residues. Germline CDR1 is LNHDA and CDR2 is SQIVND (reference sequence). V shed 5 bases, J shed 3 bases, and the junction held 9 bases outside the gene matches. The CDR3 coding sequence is TGTGCCAGTAGTCCCCAAACTAGCGGGAGTAGCTACGAGCAGTACTTC. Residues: CASSPQTSGSSYEQYF.

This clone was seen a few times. CDR3 loop: CASSLRLAGGNTGELFF. The CDR3 DNA is TGTGCCAGCAGTTTGCGTCTAGCGGGAGGAAACACCGGGGAGCTGTTTTTT. The gene calls are TRBV27 and TRBJ2-2; 11 nucleotides match TRBD2. The CDR3 covers 17 residues. Trimming removed 3 bases from V and 2 bases from J; junction bases left unmatched: 5. Germline lookup yields CDR1 MNHEY and CDR2 SMNVEV (reference sequence).

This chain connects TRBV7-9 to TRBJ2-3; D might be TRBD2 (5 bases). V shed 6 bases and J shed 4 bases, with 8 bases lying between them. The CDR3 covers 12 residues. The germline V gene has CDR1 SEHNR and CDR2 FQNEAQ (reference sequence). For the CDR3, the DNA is TGTGCCAGCAGTCCGCGGGCAGATACGCAGTATTTT. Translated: CASSPRADTQYF.

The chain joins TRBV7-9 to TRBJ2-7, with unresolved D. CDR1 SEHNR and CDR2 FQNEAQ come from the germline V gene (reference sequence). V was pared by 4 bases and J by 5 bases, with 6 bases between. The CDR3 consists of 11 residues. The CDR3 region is CASSWADEQYF. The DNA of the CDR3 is TGTGCCAGCAGCTGGGCGGACGAGCAGTACTTC.

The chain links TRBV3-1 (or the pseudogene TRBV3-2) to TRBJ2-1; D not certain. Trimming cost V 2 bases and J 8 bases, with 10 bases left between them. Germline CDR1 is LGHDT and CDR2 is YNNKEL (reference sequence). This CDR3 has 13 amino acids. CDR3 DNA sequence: TGTGCCAGCAGCCAACTAGTCGGCTATGAGCAGTTCTTC. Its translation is CASSQLVGYEQFF.

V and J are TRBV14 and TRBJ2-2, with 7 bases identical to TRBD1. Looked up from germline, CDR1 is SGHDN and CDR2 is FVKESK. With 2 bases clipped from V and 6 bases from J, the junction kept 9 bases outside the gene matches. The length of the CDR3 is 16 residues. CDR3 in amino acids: CASSQSQGDISGELFF. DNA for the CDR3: TGTGCCAGCAGCCAATCTCAGGGGGATATCTCCGGGGAGCTGTTTTTT.

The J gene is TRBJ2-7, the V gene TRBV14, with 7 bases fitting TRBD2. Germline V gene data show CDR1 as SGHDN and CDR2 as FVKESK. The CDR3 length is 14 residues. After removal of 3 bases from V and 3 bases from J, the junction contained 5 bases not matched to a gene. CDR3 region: CASSQRGRRYEQYF. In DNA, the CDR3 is TGTGCCAGCAGCCAGCGCGGGAGACGCTACGAGCAGTACTTC.

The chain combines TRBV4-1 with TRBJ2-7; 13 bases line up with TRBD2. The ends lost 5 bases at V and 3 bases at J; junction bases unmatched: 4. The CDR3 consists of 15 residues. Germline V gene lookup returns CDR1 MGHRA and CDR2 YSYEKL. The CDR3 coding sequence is TGCGCCAGCAGCATGACTAGCGGGAGGTTCTACGAGCAGTACTTC. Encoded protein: CASSMTSGRFYEQYF.

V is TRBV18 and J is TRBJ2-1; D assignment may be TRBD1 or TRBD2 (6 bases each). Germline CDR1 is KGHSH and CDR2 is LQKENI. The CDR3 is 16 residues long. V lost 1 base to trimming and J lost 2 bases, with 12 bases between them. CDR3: CASSPRRGLPYNEQFF. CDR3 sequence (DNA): TGTGCCAGCTCACCACGCCGGGGGCTCCCCTACAATGAGCAGTTCTTC.

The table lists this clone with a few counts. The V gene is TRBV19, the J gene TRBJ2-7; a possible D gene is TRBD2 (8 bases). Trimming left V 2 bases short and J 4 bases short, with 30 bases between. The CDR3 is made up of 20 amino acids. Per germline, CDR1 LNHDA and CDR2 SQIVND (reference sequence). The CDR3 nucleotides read TGTGCCAGTAGTATAAGGTGGAGGGGGCTGTTTGGCGGGAGGCAGTACGAGCAGTACTTC. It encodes CASSIRWRGLFGGRQYEQYF.

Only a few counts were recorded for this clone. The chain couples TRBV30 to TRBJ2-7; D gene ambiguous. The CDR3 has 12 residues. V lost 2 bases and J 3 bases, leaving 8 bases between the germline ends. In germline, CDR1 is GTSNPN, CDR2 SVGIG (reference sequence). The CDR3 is CAWSRQGYEQYF. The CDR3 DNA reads TGTGCCTGGAGTCGGCAAGGCTACGAGCAGTACTTC.

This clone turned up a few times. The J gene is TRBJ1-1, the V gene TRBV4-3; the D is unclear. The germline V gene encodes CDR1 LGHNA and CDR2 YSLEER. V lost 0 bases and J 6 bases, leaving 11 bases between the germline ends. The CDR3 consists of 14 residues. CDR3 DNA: TGCGCCAGCAGCCAAGATTATGGTCGGCCTGAAGCTTTCTTT. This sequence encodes CASSQDYGRPEAFF.

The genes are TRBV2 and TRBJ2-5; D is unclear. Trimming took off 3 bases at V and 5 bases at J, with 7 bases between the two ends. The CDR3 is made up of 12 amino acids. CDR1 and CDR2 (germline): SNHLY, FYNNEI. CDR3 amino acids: CASSELLETQYF. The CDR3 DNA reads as TGTGCCAGCAGTGAGCTCCTCGAGACCCAGTACTTC.

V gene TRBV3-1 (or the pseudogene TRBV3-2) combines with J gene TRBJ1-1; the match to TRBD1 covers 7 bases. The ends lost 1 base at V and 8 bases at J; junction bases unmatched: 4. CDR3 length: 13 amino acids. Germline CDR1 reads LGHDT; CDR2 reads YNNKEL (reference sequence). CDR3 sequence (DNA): TGTGCCAGCAGCCAAGGAGTACAGGGGGAAGCTTTCTTT. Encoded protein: CASSQGVQGEAFF.

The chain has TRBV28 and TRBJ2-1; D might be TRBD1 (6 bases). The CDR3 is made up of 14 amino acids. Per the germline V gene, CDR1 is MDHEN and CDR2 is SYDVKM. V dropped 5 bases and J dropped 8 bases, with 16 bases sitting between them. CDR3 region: CASSRPGVRDEQFF. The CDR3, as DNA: TGTGCCAGCAGTCGACCAGGGGTTAGGGATGAGCAGTTCTTC.

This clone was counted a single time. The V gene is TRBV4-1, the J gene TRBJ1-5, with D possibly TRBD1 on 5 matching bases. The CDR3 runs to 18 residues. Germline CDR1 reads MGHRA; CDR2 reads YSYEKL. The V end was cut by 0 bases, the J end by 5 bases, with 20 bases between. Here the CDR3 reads CASSQDIQDWGPYQPQHF. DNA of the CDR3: TGCGCCAGCAGCCAAGATATCCAGGACTGGGGACCCTATCAGCCCCAGCATTTT.

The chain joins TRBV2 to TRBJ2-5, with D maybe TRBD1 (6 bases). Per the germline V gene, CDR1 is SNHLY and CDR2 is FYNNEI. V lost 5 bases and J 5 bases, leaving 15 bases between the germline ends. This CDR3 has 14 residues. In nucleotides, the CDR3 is TGTGCCAGCAGTAACGACAGGAGTGGTGAGACCCAGTACTTC. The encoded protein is CASSNDRSGETQYF.

The CDR3 spells CASSQDGRAGGRETQYF. The CDR3, as DNA: TGTGCCAGCAGCCAAGATGGAAGAGCGGGGGGTCGGGAGACCCAGTACTTC. This chain links TRBV4-2 with TRBJ2-5; 9 bases fit TRBD2. The junction had 10 bases not matched to a gene; V was cut back by 0 bases and J by 5 bases. CDR1 is LGHNA and CDR2 is YNFKEQ in the germline V gene. CDR3 length: 17 residues.

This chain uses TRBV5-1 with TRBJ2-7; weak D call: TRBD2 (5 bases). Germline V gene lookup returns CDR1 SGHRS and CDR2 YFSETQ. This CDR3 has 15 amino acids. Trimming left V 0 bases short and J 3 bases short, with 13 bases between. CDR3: CASSLERAVDYEQYF. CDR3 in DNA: TGCGCCAGCAGCTTGGAGAGGGCGGTGGACTACGAGCAGTACTTC.

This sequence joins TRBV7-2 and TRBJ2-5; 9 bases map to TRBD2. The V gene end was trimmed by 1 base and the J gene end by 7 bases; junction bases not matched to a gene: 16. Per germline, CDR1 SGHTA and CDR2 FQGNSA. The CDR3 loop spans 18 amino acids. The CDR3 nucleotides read TGTGCCAGCAGCTTAGGACTAGCGGAGGGGGGGCATAAGAGGACCCAGTACTTC. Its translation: CASSLGLAEGGHKRTQYF.